The next 5 T cell receptor beta chains were all read from a single sample in a study of cytomegalovirus exposure and HLA in healthy donors. With 60 Vbeta and 13 Jbeta primers, the PCR was carried out. Some clones are missing from TCRdb's copy, which holds only in-frame ones; the method was immunoSEQ multiplex PCR. The sample yields tens of thousands of clones, roughly 82% seen once. The sample consisted of PBMCs. The origin of the receptors is a young woman in good health and CMV-seronegative.

V usage is TRBV6-1 and J usage is TRBJ1-3; the D is unclear. Germline CDR1 and CDR2: MNHNS and SASEGT. Trimming took 5 bases from V and 0 from J, leaving 11 bases between them. The CDR3 totals 15 residues. CDR3 DNA sequence: TGTGCCAGCAGTCGTCAGCGTACCTCTGGAAACACCATATATTTT. Residues: CASSRQRTSGNTIYF.

This chain joins TRBV27 and TRBJ1-4, with 7 bases matching TRBD1. CDR1 is MNHEY, CDR2 SMNVEV, per germline (reference sequence). The V and J ends lost 5 bases and 7 bases, in that order; junction bases with no gene match: 7. This CDR3 has 14 amino acids. The CDR3 DNA follows: TGTGCCAGCAGTAAACAGGGGTTCGGTGAAAAACTGTTTTTT. Its protein is CASSKQGFGEKLFF.

On this clone: At one of its ends the junction is not consistent with the germline gene, which may arise from a read error. This chain joins TRBV5-5 and TRBJ2-1; possible D gene TRBD1, 5 bases. The CDR3 runs to 12 residues. Germline V lookup: CDR1 SGHKS, CDR2 YYEKEE (reference sequence). The CDR3 loop reads CVSKFGANEQFF. CDR3 DNA sequence: TGTGTCAGCAAATTTGGGGCAAATGAGCAGTTCTTC. Together with reference TRBV5-5 and TRBJ2-1, the CDR3 gives the full variable domain: DAGVTQSPTHLIKTRGQQVTLRCSPISGHKSVSWYQQVLGQGPQFIFQYYEKEERGRGNFPDRFSARQFPNYSSELNVNALLLGDSALYLCVSKFGANEQFFGPGTRLTVL.

V gene TRBV10-3 combines with J gene TRBJ2-3; D possibly corresponds to TRBD1 (7 bases). CDR3 length: 15 residues. V dropped 8 bases and J dropped 6 bases, with 21 bases sitting between them. The germline V gene has CDR1 ENHRY and CDR2 SYGVKD. CDR3 sequence reads: CAIGTITGAGDTQYF. DNA of the CDR3: TGTGCCATCGGAACGATAACAGGGGCGGGGGATACGCAGTATTTT.

This clone was counted between two and nine times. The rearrangement joins TRBV7-3 to TRBJ2-5, with a tentative D call TRBD1 (7 bases). CDR1 is SGHTA, CDR2 FQGTGA, per germline. Trimming left V 5 bases short and J 1 base short, with 17 bases between. CDR3 length equals 16 residues. CDR3 nucleotides: TGTGCCAGCAGCCCCCAAGGGGGGACAGCCCAAGAGACCCAGTACTTC. Protein sequence: CASSPQGGTAQETQYF.